This T cell receptor beta chain was documented in a study of T cell responses to AZD1222 COVID-19 vaccine (dated by TCRdb to about 2021). About the study as a whole: AZD1222 recipients whose second dose came at about 4 weeks and those whose second dose came at about 12 weeks were combined into one group, since spike-specific TCR depth and breadth did not differ between the two schedules. TCR sequencing covered fewer than 250 trial participants: 200 to 210 given two doses of AZD1222 and around 25 given two doses of MenACWY control vaccine. Trial participants were enrolled by age into 18-55, 56-69 and 70-plus year subgroups, with approximately 160, 26 and 62 TCR-sequenced participants respectively. What the work shows at the level of the full study, not this receptor alone: The vaccine-associated CD4 TCRs covered the entire spike protein, and the dominant responses fell in regions 160-218 and 743-854. Because no day 14 peak-response samples were available, the repertoires could be characterized only after the peak T cell response. After two AZD1222 doses, spike-specific TCR breadth and depth were significantly higher than at day 0 and than in MenACWY recipients. Nearly half of unique spike-specific TCRs reportedly recognized epitopes outside regions mutated in the B.1.351 and B.1.1.7 variants. The 56-69-year group was small, and its depth increase did not reach significance, likely because of low power. Participants were mostly white British, with more females than males. The authors suggested clonal diversity may have been underestimated. Conclusions about previously exposed vaccinees were limited because only six AZD1222 recipients were SARS-CoV-2 seropositive at baseline.

The CDR3 regions of human TCRbeta chains were analyzed by immunosequencing. Processing in the source paper ran as follows. Repertoire TCRs were checked for matches against a reference library of SARS-CoV-2-specific TCRs that had been generated using the MIRA antigen-specificity platform. Breadth was defined as the fraction of unique TCRs that were SARS-CoV-2-associated, and depth was defined as the fraction of total T cells that were SARS-CoV-2-associated. Each spike-specific TCR was assigned to its reactive spike region and to a CD4 or CD8 class using the MIRA data. Log10-transformed breadth and depth values were compared by one-way ANOVA with Sidak's multiple comparisons tests. This immuneACCESS table, as held by TCRdb, lists in-frame sequences with V and J called but not all clones. Of the missing ones, under half trace to an unresolved V gene in checked studies; the others have no known cause. The V and J calls and clone size were taken over from that table, and D and trimming were inferred from the DNA. The sample table records about 140,000 clones; about 93% of these occur just once. The ten largest clones take up around 4.7% of the sample.

The sample's time point label, decoded: baseline before first vaccination. Vaccinee samples came from UK trials COV001 and COV002, including a single-blind randomized controlled phase 2/3 trial of AZD1222 (ChAdOx1 nCoV-19) in healthy adults. Trial participant PBMC samples were collected at day 0 and day 28 after the second dose for TCRbeta chain sequencing. CDR1 and CDR2 (SGDLS, YYNGEE) derive from the germline V gene. Compared with germline, V lacks 0 bases and J lacks 2 bases; bases without a gene match: 4. Taken from cysteine to phenylalanine, the CDR3 has 18 residues. Only the CDR3 part of the read is kept: 54 bases, read in frame from the first base. A few counts support this clone. No antigen is known for it. No per-base quality is available; no much larger clone lies one base away.

The source is an adult in good health. The rearranged segments are TRBV9 and TRBJ2-2; 13 nucleotides in the junction match TRBD2. The specimen was peripheral blood, collected on day 0 of AZD1222 vaccination. The DNA sequence is given as TGTGCCAGCAGCGTAGGTGGGACTAGCGGGGTCAACACCGGGGAGCTGTTTTTT. This encodes CASSVGGTSGVNTGELFF.